Presented here are 14 T cell receptor beta chains from one specimen sequenced in a study. MiXCR, applied by TCRdb to the reads, yields one record per CDR3 protein. Of roughly 530 distinct CDR3 sequences detected, about 29% appear once; the ten largest clones hold around 54%. Sequencing input: CD8+ T cells (not recorded whether cultured). The receptors were sampled from a female donor.

V and J are TRBV18 and TRBJ1-1; D is uncertain. Looked up from germline, CDR1 is KGHSH and CDR2 is LQKENI. Trimming took 3 bases from V and 3 from J, leaving 5 bases between them. CDR3 length: 12 residues. CDR3 nucleotide sequence: TGTGCCAGCTCACCCGTGGACACTGAAGCTTTCTTT. This sequence encodes CASSPVDTEAFF.

V is TRBV19 and J is TRBJ2-1; D is undetermined. This CDR3 has 13 residues. Germline CDR1 is LNHDA and CDR2 is SQIVND (reference sequence). V was shortened by 3 bases and J by 6 bases, with 9 bases between the two germline ends. CDR3 in amino acids: CASSIRAFNEQFF. The DNA for the CDR3 is TGTGCCAGTAGTATTCGGGCGTTCAATGAGCAGTTCTTC.

This clonotype is large (0.1 to 1%) within its sample. The chain joins TRBV28 to TRBJ2-7, with D perhaps TRBD2 (5 bases). The CDR3 runs 11 residues. V gave up 3 bases and J gave up 8 bases, with 8 bases separating them. In germline, CDR1 is MDHEN, CDR2 SYDVKM. CDR3 in DNA: TGTGCCAGCAGTTTTGCGACTAAGCAGTACTTC. Protein product: CASSFATKQYF.

This clonotype was seen a handful of times. The chain carries TRBV19 and TRBJ2-1; perhaps TRBD2 as D (6 bases). The CDR3 extends over 14 amino acids. Trimming pared 5 bases from V and 9 bases from J, leaving 17 bases between. CDR1 and CDR2 from the germline V gene are LNHDA and SQIVND (reference sequence). CDR3 amino acids: CASSLRAGEVEQFF. In DNA form, the CDR3 reads TGTGCCAGTAGTTTGCGGGCTGGGGAGGTTGAGCAGTTCTTC.

This clonotype was recorded only once. This may be a read error: a much more frequent sequence differs by one nucleotide. V is TRBV19 and J is TRBJ2-1, with no clear D. This CDR3 is 13 amino acids long. CDR1 and CDR2 (germline): LNHDA, SQIVND (reference sequence). The CDR3 coding sequence is TGTGCCAGTAGTATTCGGGCCGGGTATGAGCAGTCCTTC. The encoded protein is CASSIRAGYEQSF.

Remarks on this clonotype: This clone may be a read error of a much larger clone one base away. This CDR3 is missing its conserved last phenylalanine or tryptophan, likely due to a read error. The genes are TRBV19 and TRBJ2-3; no clear D gene. Germline loops: CDR1 LNHDA, CDR2 SQIVND (reference sequence). This CDR3 has 13 amino acids. The CDR3 DNA reads TGTGCCAGTAGTGTCAGGAGCACAGATATGCAGTATCTT. Its protein is CASSVRSTDMQYL.

About this clonotype itself: A single base separates this from a much larger clone, so it may be a read error. This chain joins TRBV7-9 and TRBJ1-5, with a tentative D call TRBD1 (6 bases). CDR1 and CDR2 from the germline V gene are SEHNR and FQNEAQ (reference sequence). This CDR3 region has 15 residues. The CDR3 here is CASSLGQMGNQRQHF. In DNA, the CDR3 is TGTGCCAGCAGCCTCGGACAGATGGGCAATCAGCGCCAGCATTTT.

The chain has TRBV12-3 or TRBV12-4 and TRBJ1-5; TRBD1 might be the D (5 bases). The ends were cut back, 7 bases at V and 6 bases at J, with 13 bases in the middle. The CDR3 consists of 13 residues. CDR3 in amino acids: CASTVGAVQPQHF. The CDR3, as DNA: TGTGCCAGCACCGTAGGGGCAGTTCAGCCCCAGCATTTT.

This clonotype is medium-sized in the sample. The chain couples TRBV7-3 to TRBJ2-2; D perhaps matches TRBD2 (6 bases). CDR1 and CDR2 (germline): SGHTA, FQGTGA. V gave up 5 bases and J gave up 6 bases, with 13 bases separating them. The CDR3 contains 14 residues. The CDR3 loop reads CASSPIGGAGELFF. For the CDR3, the DNA is TGTGCCAGCAGCCCGATCGGAGGGGCCGGGGAGCTGTTTTTT.

About this clonotype: One end of the junction varies from germline; a read error may be responsible. V gene TRBV19 combines with J gene TRBJ2-7; either TRBD1 or TRBD2 may supply D (5 bases each). The germline V gene encodes CDR1 LNHDA and CDR2 SQIVND (reference sequence). The CDR3 covers 13 residues. The CDR3 sequence is CAGSIRGAHEQYF. CDR3 DNA sequence: TGTGCCGGTAGTATCCGAGGGGCCCACGAGCAGTACTTC.

In regard to this clonotype: A read error may be the cause here, since a much bigger clone is one base away. V usage is TRBV5-1 and J usage is TRBJ1-2; D uncertain. The germline V gene encodes CDR1 SGHRS and CDR2 YFSETQ. This CDR3 contains 14 residues. The CDR3 DNA sequence: TGCGCCAGCAGCCCGGCAGGAGCTTCGAATGGCTGCACCTTC. Translating gives CASSPAGASNGCTF.

Comment on this clonotype: Germline and junction disagree at one end, which may indicate a read error. J is TRBJ2-1 and V is TRBV7-3, with TRBD2 as a possible D gene (5 bases). The CDR3 is 13 residues long. The germline CDR1 and CDR2 sequences are SGHTA and FQGTGA. CDR3 amino acids: CAGSLTGVEEQFF. The CDR3 coding sequence is TGTGCCGGCAGCCTAACCGGGGTTGAAGAGCAGTTCTTC.

This clonotype was detected once. This may be a read error, as it is one base from a much larger clone. The chain combines TRBV21-1 with TRBJ1-2; the table's D call, TRBD1, has no DNA check behind it. TRBV21-1 is noted as a pseudogene. This CDR3 spans 16 amino acids. Here the CDR3 DNA reads TGTGCCAGCAACAAAGGCAAGCTACCACCGGGCTATGGCTACACCTTC. Translated, it gives CASNKGKLPPGYGYTF.

The CDR3 coding sequence is TGTGCCAGCAGCTTACTAGCGGGGGGTAGCGGCACAGATACGCAGTATTTT. Protein product: CASSLLAGGSGTDTQYF. This chain connects TRBV7-2 to TRBJ2-3, with TRBD2 identical over 11 bases. This CDR3 has 17 amino acids. Germline V CDR1 and CDR2: SGHTA, FQGNSA. Unmatched junction bases numbered 5, after V lost 2 bases and J lost 1 base.